Presented here are 23 T cell receptor beta chains from one specimen sequenced in a study of B cell selection in AIRE deficiency (dated by TCRdb to the late 2010s). Regulatory T cells were sorted as CD4+CD25hiCD127low/negative cells. Library preparation was by the immunoSEQ multiplex PCR assay. TCRdb re-hosts the immuneACCESS table, in-frame sequences only. Its copies lack some clones; in the studies checked, an unresolved V gene accounts for under half of them, and the cause for the rest is not known. This sample is represented by fewer than 15,000 clones; roughly 91% of them were singletons. The ten largest clones represent roughly 1% of the sample. The sequenced sample was Tregs sorted from PBMCs. The receptors come from a human donor with AIRE deficiency.

This clone was counted only a few times. The chain links TRBV19 to TRBJ1-2; the D is unclear. The CDR3 loop spans 12 amino acids. Trimming removed 6 bases from V and 4 bases from J, with 9 bases in between. Germline assignment: CDR1 LNHDA and CDR2 SQIVND (reference sequence). CDR3: CASRDRSYGYTF. The CDR3 bases are TGTGCCAGTAGGGACCGATCCTATGGCTACACCTTC.

The chain joins TRBV12-1 to TRBJ1-6; the table's D gene call, TRBD1, was not cross checked with the DNA. TRBV12-1 is a known pseudogene. The CDR3 runs to 12 residues. CDR3 nucleotides: TGTGCCAGCAGCGTCAGGGGTCCCCCCCTCCACTTT. Translation: CASSVRGPPLHF.

The V gene is TRBV18, the J gene TRBJ2-7, with TRBD2 matching 16 bases. Germline CDR1 reads KGHSH; CDR2 reads LQKENI. J gave up 5 bases and V 4 bases, and 5 bases lay outside the gene matches. CDR3 length: 16 residues. CDR3 DNA: TGTGCCAGCTCACGACTCGGGACTAGCGGGAGGGACGAGCAGTACTTC. The encoded protein is CASSRLGTSGRDEQYF.

This chain joins TRBV10-3 and TRBJ2-5; unclear D gene. Germline V gives CDR1 ENHRY, CDR2 SYGVKD. The CDR3 has 13 amino acids. V lost 5 bases and J lost 2, with 9 bases in between. DNA of the CDR3: TGTGCCATCAGTCTCCAGTATCAAGAGACCCAGTACTTC. It encodes CAISLQYQETQYF.

A single count supports this clone. V gene TRBV19 combines with J gene TRBJ2-3; TRBD2 aligns across 7 bases. V trimming: 3 bases; J trimming: 4 bases; junction bases outside the gene matches: 13. Germline V CDR1 and CDR2: LNHDA, SQIVND (reference sequence). The CDR3 sequence is 17 residues long. The CDR3: CASSIYPSGANADTQYF. The CDR3 region has the DNA TGTGCCAGTAGTATCTATCCTAGCGGAGCGAACGCAGATACGCAGTATTTT.

The chain links TRBV6-6 to TRBJ1-1; 9 positions match TRBD1. Losses at the gene ends were 6 bases for V and 0 bases for J; bases not matched to a gene: 8. CDR1 is MNHNY, CDR2 SVGAGI, per germline (reference sequence). This CDR3 is built from 16 residues. The CDR3: CASSSNRGRVNTEAFF. CDR3 bases: TGTGCCAGCAGCTCTAACAGGGGGCGGGTGAACACTGAAGCTTTCTTT.

This clone was counted only a few times. The gene calls are TRBV4-3 and TRBJ1-6; D uncertain. There are 13 residues in the CDR3. The germline gives CDR1 LGHNA, CDR2 YSLEER. Trimming removed 0 bases from V and 10 bases from J, with 7 bases in between. The DNA of the CDR3 is TGCGCCAGCAGCCAAGATTGGGGATCACCCCTCCACTTT. Translation: CASSQDWGSPLHF.

V is TRBV11-2 and J is TRBJ1-2; D uncertain. Germline V gives CDR1 SGHAT, CDR2 FQNNGV. Trimming removed 5 bases at V and 0 bases at J, with 13 bases between. This CDR3 contains 15 residues. The CDR3 sequence is CASSGDVRTNYGYTF. In DNA, the CDR3 is TGTGCCAGCAGCGGAGACGTCCGTACTAACTATGGCTACACCTTC.

As DNA, the CDR3 is TGTGCCAGCCGCGCCTACAGGGCCTACAATGAGCAGTTCTTC. Amino acid sequence: CASRAYRAYNEQFF. V and J are TRBV27 and TRBJ2-1, with a weak D call TRBD1 (6 bases). The CDR3 consists of 14 residues. The V end lost 8 bases, the J end lost 2 bases, and 13 bases lay between the germline ends. Germline V gives CDR1 MNHEY, CDR2 SMNVEV (reference sequence).

In the case of this clone: The junction does not match germline at one end; this may be a read error. V is TRBV5-3 and J is TRBJ2-2, with D tentatively TRBD2 (6 bases). TRBV5-3 is flagged as an ORF with uncertain function. The length of the CDR3 is 14 residues. The DNA of the CDR3 is TGTGCCAGCAGCTTGGCAGGGACTGCCGGGGAGCTGTTTTTT. This sequence encodes CASSLAGTAGELFF.

The chain links TRBV4-2 to TRBJ2-5, with 8 positions matching TRBD1. Germline V gene lookup returns CDR1 LGHNA and CDR2 YNFKEQ. The CDR3 covers 21 residues. Trimming cost V 0 bases and J 7 bases; bases outside gene matches: 25. CDR3 sequence (DNA): TGTGCCAGCAGCCAAGATCAGGGAACGGGACAGGTACTCCGTGTACTTTGGACCCAGTACTTC. Amino acid sequence: CASSQDQGTGQVLRVLWTQYF.

This chain connects TRBV28 to TRBJ2-3; 8 positions match TRBD2. The CDR3 has 15 residues. From germline, CDR1 is MDHEN and CDR2 SYDVKM. V dropped 4 bases and J dropped 4; count of bases not matched to a gene: 7. The CDR3, as DNA: TGTGCCAGCAGTTCGGCGGGGGGAGGGGCAGATACGCAGTATTTT. This codes for CASSSAGGGADTQYF.

This clone was detected a few times. The rearrangement joins TRBV13 to TRBJ2-3, with 11 bases that match TRBD2. Germline V CDR1 and CDR2: PRHDT, FYEKMQ (reference sequence). After removal of 5 bases from V and 8 bases from J, the junction contained 6 bases not matched to a gene. The CDR3 is made up of 14 amino acids. The CDR3 DNA sequence: TGTGCCAGCAGCGTACTAGCGGGAGTAGGTACGCAGTATTTT. It is translated as CASSVLAGVGTQYF.

Here the CDR3 reads CASSSRATGVGEKLFF. In nucleotides, the CDR3 is TGTGCCAGCAGCTCACGAGCTACAGGGGTCGGTGAAAAACTGTTTTTT. V usage is TRBV7-2 and J usage is TRBJ1-4, with TRBD1 matching 7 bases. The germline CDR1 and CDR2 sequences are SGHTA and FQGNSA. The CDR3 has 16 amino acids. V gave up 4 bases and J gave up 7 bases; unmatched junction bases: 12.

The gene calls are TRBV19 and TRBJ2-1, with 11 nucleotides matching TRBD2. The germline gives CDR1 LNHDA, CDR2 SQIVND (reference sequence). The length of the CDR3 is 15 residues. V was clipped by 3 bases and J by 9 bases; unmatched bases: 7. CDR3 amino acids: CASSIPSGRLSEQFF. The DNA for the CDR3 is TGTGCCAGTAGTATCCCTAGCGGGAGGTTGAGTGAGCAGTTCTTC.

The V call is TRBV7-9, the J call TRBJ2-3; the match to TRBD2 covers 12 bases. This CDR3 is built from 15 residues. The V gene end was trimmed by 4 bases and the J gene end by 6 bases; junction bases not matched to a gene: 5. Per germline, CDR1 SEHNR and CDR2 FQNEAQ (reference sequence). The CDR3 loop is CASSSMTSGSDTQYF. CDR3 nucleotides: TGTGCCAGCAGCTCGATGACTAGCGGGAGCGATACGCAGTATTTT.

V usage is TRBV15 and J usage is TRBJ1-5; unclear D gene. CDR1 is LNHNV and CDR2 is YYDKDF in the germline V gene (reference sequence). V shed 0 bases and J shed 6 bases, with 9 bases lying between them. The CDR3 spans 14 residues. The CDR3 coding sequence is TGTGCCACCAGCAGAGATTGGGGTGGTCAGCCCCAGCATTTT. Its translation: CATSRDWGGQPQHF.

V usage is TRBV2 and J usage is TRBJ2-7; possible D gene TRBD2, 6 bases. V lost 0 bases and J lost 2, with 11 bases in between. This CDR3 contains 15 residues. Germline CDR1 SNHLY, CDR2 FYNNEI. The CDR3, as DNA: TGTGCCAGCAGTGAAGCGCCGGGAGCGACCTACGAGCAGTACTTC. This gives the protein CASSEAPGATYEQYF.

J is TRBJ1-2 and V is TRBV9; 7 bases are a match to TRBD1. After removal of 3 bases from V and 2 bases from J, the junction contained 4 bases not matched to a gene. CDR3 length: 14 amino acids. Germline values: CDR1 SGDLS, CDR2 YYNGEE. The CDR3 sequence is CASSGTGANYGYTF. The CDR3 DNA reads TGTGCCAGCAGCGGAACAGGGGCCAACTATGGCTACACCTTC.

The rearrangement links TRBV28 to TRBJ1-1; D is unclear. V dropped 2 bases and J dropped 1 base, with 11 bases sitting between them. The CDR3 has 15 residues. Germline CDR1 and CDR2: MDHEN and SYDVKM. The CDR3 loop is CASSLQRWGNTEAFF. Here the CDR3 DNA reads TGTGCCAGCAGTTTACAGCGTTGGGGGAACACTGAAGCTTTCTTT.

The chain combines TRBV7-3 with TRBJ1-2, with D possibly being TRBD1 (5 bases). Germline values: CDR1 SGHTA, CDR2 FQGTGA. V lost 5 bases and J lost 4, with 11 bases in between. The CDR3 runs 13 residues. The CDR3: CASSARAGYGYTF. For the CDR3, the DNA is TGTGCCAGCAGCGCCAGGGCGGGCTATGGCTACACCTTC.

The V and J genes are TRBV7-3 and TRBJ1-6, with a weak D call TRBD1 (5 bases). This CDR3 is built from 15 residues. The germline gives CDR1 SGHTA, CDR2 FQGTGA. V lost 3 bases and J lost 9, with 15 bases in between. Here the CDR3 DNA reads TGTGCCAGCAGCTTGGCGGGGGGTCTCCTTTCACCCCTCCACTTT. As protein: CASSLAGGLLSPLHF. Looking up the rest from reference TRBV7-3 and TRBJ1-6 gives the full variable domain: GAGVSQTPSNKVTEKGKYVELRCDPISGHTALYWYRQSLGQGPEFLIYFQGTGAADDSGLPNDRFFAVRPEGSVSTLKIQRTERGDSAVYLCASSLAGGLLSPLHFGNGTRLTVT.

The gene calls are TRBV6-5 and TRBJ1-6; D is ambiguous. Trimming cost V 6 bases and J 14 bases, with 17 bases left between them. This CDR3 region has 13 residues. CDR1 and CDR2 from the germline V gene are MNHEY and SVGAGI. The chain's CDR3 is CASSSTPTRALHF. CDR3 nucleotides: TGTGCCAGCAGCTCCACCCCAACTCGGGCCCTCCACTTT.